This T cell receptor beta chain was sequenced in a study of identical twins. Points on this clonotype: Its antigen is unknown.

Trimming took off 1 base at V and 3 bases at J, with 12 bases between the two ends. Germline loops: CDR1 DFQATT, CDR2 SNEGSKA (reference sequence). The CDR3 consists of 14 residues. A universal primer site was incorporated via template switching, and the cDNA contained unique molecular identifiers. TCRdb used MiXCR to reprocess the 5' RACE reads, holding one entry per CDR3 protein. Of about 1.7 million distinct CDR3 sequences listed, under 35% were seen once; the top ten hold 0.25% to 0.3%. Notes on the study in general: Twins shared out-of-frame alpha sequences with excess low generation probability.

The clonotype was recovered from a newborn girl in good health. This chain connects TRBV20-1 to TRBJ1-2; D is unclear. The sample consisted of cord blood. CDR3 bases: TGCAGTGCTAGAGGCACTGACCGATACTATGGCTACACCTTC. It encodes CSARGTDRYYGYTF.